These T cell receptor beta chains were read from a single sample in a study of Graves' ophthalmopathy and Graves' hyperthyroidism. TCRdb reprocessed the multiplex PCR reads via MiXCR and lists one record per CDR3 protein. The sample yields about 700,000 distinct CDR3 sequences, roughly 40% seen once. Input material: peripheral blood. Source of these receptors: an adult man with Graves' ophthalmopathy. CDR3s leave out the opening cysteine and the closing phenylalanine or tryptophan.

TRBV5-4 | ASRGTPPGYT
TRBV10-3 | AINSAGIYYTEAF
TRBV6-6 | ASSLRQGYEKLF
TRBV29-1 | SVGPEWETQY
TRBV7-6 | ASSLVFGSETQY
TRBV10-3 | AISDSVQPQH
TRBV4-2 | ASSQEDIRTGLTNTEAF
TRBV20-1 | SATANGGRVQETQY
TRBV20-1 | SAIVLAGGPEETQY
TRBV10-3 | ASIKTGTGGYT
TRBV25-1 | ASRGHGTDTYEQY
TRBV29-1 | SVGHMAWDGNTIY
TRBV12-3/TRBV12-4 | ASSRQGSESFYGYT
TRBV10-1 | ASSPQGTGRNQPQH